This T cell receptor beta chain originates from a study of shared clonotypes between healthy human individuals. Study-wide findings and caveats: It was observed that about 5% of naive CD4 clonotypes were shared across a few donors.

The assay was immunoSEQ multiplex PCR, and TCRdb's table has in-frame clones only and misses some. The data show about 1 million clones, with 60% to 80% seen just once and around 1.5% held by the top ten. Concerning this clone: Antigen: not known.

The V and J ends lost 5 bases and 3 bases respectively, with 13 bases between them. This CDR3 contains 14 residues. Germline CDR1 WNHNN, CDR2 SYGVQD (reference sequence). The TCR sequence derives from a young man in good health. The source material was memory CD4+ T cells sorted from blood. Subset here: CD45RA-negative fraction. V is TRBV10-1 and J is TRBJ1-2; a weak D match, TRBD1 (6 bases). The CDR3 nucleotides read TGCGCCAGCAGTCCACAGGGTCAGGACTATGGCTACACCTTC. Amino acids: CASSPQGQDYGYTF.